These T cell receptor beta chains were read from a single sample in a study of PD-1 blockade in classical Hodgkin lymphoma. TCRdb keeps only in-frame clones here, not all; method: immunoSEQ multiplex PCR. The top ten clones hold around 12% of a sample with around 50,000 clones, around 76% of them seen once. The specimen was peripheral blood mononuclear cells (PBMCs), collected before the fourth cycle of nivolumab. Receptors originate from a human donor with classical Hodgkin lymphoma. CDR3s include the opening cysteine and the closing phenylalanine or tryptophan. D genes are given only for firm matches. A row's size may be missing; if present it is once, few, many or a size class.

TGTGCCACCCAAACTAGCGGGAGGGCCGGTGAGCAGTTCTTC,CATQTSGRAGEQFF,TRBD2,TRBJ2-1,TRBV28,.
TGTGCCAGCAGTTCCGGGACTACTCTCTACGAGCAGTACTTC,CASSSGTTLYEQYF,TRBD2,TRBJ2-7,TRBV2,.
TGTGCCAGCAGCTCCAGACAGGGCAACGAGCAGTACTTC,CASSSRQGNEQYF,TRBD1,TRBJ2-7,TRBV5-4,once
TGCGCCAGCAGCCCAGGGGTAGCAGGAACCGGGGAGCTGTTTTTT,CASSPGVAGTGELFF,.,TRBJ2-2,TRBV4-1,.
TGCGCCACGACTAAGCCCGAGCAGGGAAACACCGGGGAGCTGTTTTTT,CATTKPEQGNTGELFF,.,TRBJ2-2,TRBV5-1,.
TGTGCCAGCAGGGTGGACTTCATGGTCGGCGGGGAGCTGTTTTTT,CASRVDFMVGGELFF,.,TRBJ2-2,TRBV28,.
TGTGCCAGCAGTTTACGGGACCAAGAGACCCAGTACTTC,CASSLRDQETQYF,.,TRBJ2-5,TRBV28,.
TGTGCCAGCAGCGTAGCGGGACAGGCCCGCGGGGGGGAGCAGTATTTT,CASSVAGQARGGEQYF,.,TRBJ2-3,TRBV9,.
TGTGCCAGCAGTATCAGGGGGCTCGGGGAGCTGTTTTTT,CASSIRGLGELFF,TRBD1,TRBJ2-2,TRBV27,.
TGTGCCAGCAGTGACACCGGACTAGCGGGAGGCAATGAGCAGTTCTTC,CASSDTGLAGGNEQFF,TRBD2,TRBJ2-1,TRBV6-4,.
TGTGCCAGCAGACTCTCAGGGGGAAGGTACACTGAAGCTTTCTTT,CASRLSGGRYTEAFF,TRBD1,TRBJ1-1,TRBV28,.
TGTGCCAGCAGTCGCCCGATGAACACTGAAGCTTTCTTT,CASSRPMNTEAFF,.,TRBJ1-1,TRBV5-4,.
TGTGCCAGCATCTCCTCGACCGCCAGGGAGGAGCTCTATGGCTACACCTTC,CASISSTAREELYGYTF,.,TRBJ1-2,TRBV28,.
TGCGCCAGCACCGCGACTAGCGCCGCCAATGAGCAGTTCTTC,CASTATSAANEQFF,TRBD2,TRBJ2-1,TRBV5-1,.
TGTGCCAGCAGTGCCGGGACTGAGGACACTGAAGCTTTCTTT,CASSAGTEDTEAFF,.,TRBJ1-1,TRBV2,.
TGTGCAAGTCGCTTAGAAGGGTGGGCAGGCGATCAGCCCCAGCATTTT,CASRLEGWAGDQPQHF,.,TRBJ1-5,TRBV12-2,once
TGTGCCAGCACCTCACTAGCCGCTAATGAGCAGTTCTTC,CASTSLAANEQFF,.,TRBJ2-1,TRBV2,.
TGTGCCAGCAGTTTTGGGGGGAAGGCTGTAGGAAACACCATATATTTT,CASSFGGKAVGNTIYF,.,TRBJ1-3,TRBV28,few
TGTGCCAGCAGCTTAGAAGCCGGACGGTACGAGCAGTACTTC,CASSLEAGRYEQYF,.,TRBJ2-7,TRBV7-2,.
TGTGCCAGCAGCGCGGGACTAGCGGGAGCGGATGAGCAGTTCTTC,CASSAGLAGADEQFF,TRBD2,TRBJ2-1,TRBV9,.
TGCGCCAGCAGCCAAGCCGGGGGATACGGAAACACCATATATTTT,CASSQAGGYGNTIYF,.,TRBJ1-3,TRBV4-1,.
TGTGCCAGCAGTGGACAGGGGTACGTCAATCAGCCCCAGCATTTT,CASSGQGYVNQPQHF,TRBD1,TRBJ1-5,TRBV28,once
TGTGCCAGCAGTTCAGGAAGAAATAGCAATCAGCCCCAGCATTTT,CASSSGRNSNQPQHF,.,TRBJ1-5,TRBV6-6,.
TGTGCCACTGGGCTAGCGCAGGGCACAGATACGCAGTATTTT,CATGLAQGTDTQYF,.,TRBJ2-3,TRBV10-3,.
TGCGCCAGCAGCGATACAGGGTCCGGGGCCAACGTCCTGACTTTC,CASSDTGSGANVLTF,.,TRBJ2-6,TRBV10-2,.
TGTGCCAGCAGCTGGGACGGCATCTATGGCTACACCTTC,CASSWDGIYGYTF,.,TRBJ1-2,TRBV5-6,.
TGTGCCAGCAGCTTGGGACCCACGGTCGATGAGCAGTTCTTC,CASSLGPTVDEQFF,.,TRBJ2-1,TRBV7-3,.
TGTGCCAGCAGCTTAGCCGGACAGGGTGGCGAGCAGTACTTC,CASSLAGQGGEQYF,TRBD1,TRBJ2-7,TRBV7-8,few
TGTGCCAGCAGTTTATTCCTTGGGGGGGGACAGACGCAGTTCTTC,CASSLFLGGGQTQFF,.,TRBJ2-1,TRBV27,.
TGTGCCAGCAGTTCCCCAGGTGGGTCCTACGAGCAGTACTTC,CASSSPGGSYEQYF,.,TRBJ2-7,TRBV6-5,.
TGTGCCAGCAGCTCTAGTGGGGTGGGCTACACCTTC,CASSSSGVGYTF,.,TRBJ1-2,TRBV9,.
TGCGCCAGCAGCTACACAGGGGGAGCTCAGCCCCAGCATTTT,CASSYTGGAQPQHF,TRBD1,TRBJ1-5,TRBV5-1,many
TGCGCCAGCAGCCAAAGTGACAGGGTCGGCAATGAGCAGTTCTTC,CASSQSDRVGNEQFF,TRBD1,TRBJ2-1,TRBV4-1,few
TGTGCCAGCAGCTGGGGACAAAGCAATCAGCCCCAGCATTTT,CASSWGQSNQPQHF,.,TRBJ1-5,TRBV7-8,.